The next 8 T cell receptor beta chains were all read from a single sample in a study of vaccination and CD4 T cells after COVID-19. Cultured CD4+ T cell DNA was sequenced using the Oncomine TCR Beta short-read assay. Using its own MiXCR run on the PCR reads, TCRdb lists one record per CDR3 protein. The sample lists some 11,000 distinct CDR3 sequences; around 21% were seen once. Indicated treatment: roughly 11-day PBMC culture with coronavirus spike peptide pools or control peptides (ViraFEST assay). These receptors' targets are unknown. The sample consisted of CD4+ T cells from blood, cultured in vitro, taken before SARS-CoV-2 vaccination. The receptor set was obtained from a human donor who received a COVID-19 vaccine.

This clonotype was counted between two and nine times. The V call is TRBV12-3 or TRBV12-4, the J call TRBJ1-2; a weak D match, TRBD1 (5 bases). Trimming removed 2 bases at V and 4 bases at J, with 17 bases between. CDR3 length: 16 residues. The CDR3 reads CASSLRAGRDSYGYTF. The DNA of the CDR3 is TGTGCCAGCAGTTTAAGGGCGGGGCGCGACTCCTATGGCTACACCTTC.

In the case of this clonotype: Germline and junction disagree at one end, which may indicate a read error. The rearrangement uses TRBV6-5 and TRBJ2-6, with D tentatively TRBD2 (6 bases). The CDR3 extends over 17 amino acids. CDR1 MNHEY and CDR2 SVGAGI come from the germline V gene. CDR3: CAGSYDTGDSGANVLTF. The CDR3 nucleotides are TGTGCCGGCAGTTACGATACGGGGGACTCTGGGGCCAACGTCCTGACTTTC.

This clonotype is termed medium-sized. J is TRBJ1-5 and V is TRBV7-2; 8 positions match TRBD1. The CDR3 sequence is 17 residues long. Germline CDR1 is SGHTA and CDR2 is FQGNSA. Losses at the gene ends were 5 bases for V and 4 bases for J; bases not matched to a gene: 13. The CDR3: CASSPPGGLGSNQPQHF. For the CDR3, the DNA is TGTGCCAGCAGCCCACCAGGGGGCTTAGGGTCGAATCAGCCCCAGCATTTT.

There are a few counts of this clonotype. V and J are TRBV5-1 and TRBJ2-3; D is possibly TRBD1 (6 bases). CDR1 SGHRS and CDR2 YFSETQ come from the germline V gene. Trimming cost V 4 bases and J 1 base, with 16 bases left between them. The length of the CDR3 is 16 residues. The CDR3 reads CASSARGLRGTDTQYF. For the CDR3, the DNA is TGCGCCAGCAGCGCCAGGGGCCTCCGGGGCACAGATACGCAGTATTTT.

The chain has TRBV24-1 and TRBJ2-3; 7 nucleotides align to TRBD1. The V segment lost 4 bases and the J segment 6 bases; nucleotides outside the gene matches: 9. The CDR3 covers 15 residues. The germline V gene has CDR1 KGHDR and CDR2 SFDVKD. The CDR3 protein is CATSDSRRDSDTQYF. CDR3 sequence (DNA): TGTGCCACCAGTGACAGCCGACGGGACAGCGATACGCAGTATTTT.

V is TRBV20-1 and J is TRBJ1-2; D gene ambiguous. Trimming took 6 bases from V and 2 from J, leaving 13 bases between them. This CDR3 spans 13 amino acids. Germline CDR1 is DFQATT and CDR2 is SNEGSKA (reference sequence). CDR3 bases: TGCAGTGCCCCCTCGGCAGTAAACTATGGCTACACCTTC. Amino acids: CSAPSAVNYGYTF.

This clonotype is classed as medium-sized. The chain links TRBV15 to TRBJ1-2; no clear D. Germline V gives CDR1 LNHNV, CDR2 YYDKDF (reference sequence). V was trimmed by 0 bases and J by 0 bases, leaving 8 bases between them. The CDR3 spans 15 residues. This CDR3 reads CATSRDMSANYGYTF. The CDR3 bases are TGTGCCACCAGCAGAGATATGTCGGCTAACTATGGCTACACCTTC.

This clonotype counts as medium-sized. The chain recombines TRBV2 with TRBJ2-2; TRBD1 matches at 7 bases. V was clipped by 6 bases and J by 1 base; unmatched bases: 5. This CDR3 spans 15 amino acids. The germline CDR1 and CDR2 sequences are SNHLY and FYNNEI. The CDR3 protein is CASRFGTENTGELFF. Here the CDR3 DNA reads TGTGCCAGCAGGTTCGGGACAGAGAACACCGGGGAGCTGTTTTTT.